The source of this TCR beta chain is a study of vaccination effects on CD4 cells after COVID-19. About the study: Relative to the second dose, post-vaccine samples were obtained a median of 72 days later.

Measured with immunoSEQ multiplex PCR; TCRdb has only the in-frame clones, and not every one. The sample consists of 70,000 or so clones, 65% to 80% of them appearing once. After more than 9 days in culture, the CD4+ T cells were isolated. Of the BNT162b2 and mRNA-1273 vaccines, participants received two doses of one or the other. None of these healthy vaccinees had been infected with SARS-CoV-2 before vaccination. As to this clone: Its antigen remains unidentified.

From germline, CDR1 is LGHNA and CDR2 YNFKEQ. The CDR3 spans 16 residues. Trimming pared 2 bases from V and 0 bases from J, leaving 11 bases between. Sequencing used CD4+ T cells from PBMCs cultured without peptide, obtained after COVID-19 vaccination. This sequence was found in a human donor who received a COVID-19 vaccine. V usage is TRBV4-2 and J usage is TRBJ1-3; no definite D call. The DNA of the CDR3 is TGTGCCAGCAGCCAAATGACAATCCTCTCTGGAAACACCATATATTTT. This sequence encodes CASSQMTILSGNTIYF.